Listed here are 15 T cell receptor beta chains from one sample, sequenced in a study of T cells in Graves' hyperthyroidism and ophthalmopathy. Amplification of TCR beta CDR3 regions used RNA as the template. Researchers ran a first-round RT-PCR on the TCR CDR3 using the HTBI primer set. Using its own MiXCR run on the multiplex PCR reads, TCRdb lists one record per CDR3 protein. The sample holds almost 600,000 distinct CDR3 sequences; about 14% are singletons and the top ten take roughly 6.2%. Sequencing was done on a sample of blood. The receptors stem from a woman between 25 and 40 years old with Graves' hyperthyroidism that later progressed to Graves' ophthalmopathy.

This chain joins TRBV6-2 or TRBV6-3 and TRBJ1-5; 8 bases align to TRBD1. The CDR3 totals 14 residues. After removal of 8 bases from V and 6 bases from J, the junction contained 9 bases not matched to a gene. In germline, CDR1 is MNHEY, CDR2 SVGEGT. CDR3: CASQQGVFAQPQHF. CDR3 nucleotide sequence: TGTGCCAGCCAACAGGGGGTTTTTGCTCAGCCCCAGCATTTT.

This clonotype was observed many times. The CDR3 coding sequence is TGTGCCAGCAGCTATAGGACAGGGTCTCTCTACGAGCAGTACTTC. Protein: CASSYRTGSLYEQYF. The V and J genes are TRBV11-2 and TRBJ2-7; 8 nucleotides match TRBD1. The CDR3 is 15 amino acids. Germline CDR1 is SGHAT and CDR2 is FQNNGV. After removal of 4 bases from V and 3 bases from J, the junction contained 8 bases not matched to a gene.

This clonotype turned up a few times. This may be a read error: a much more frequent sequence differs by one nucleotide. This chain connects TRBV24-1 to TRBJ2-1; no reliable D call. Germline values: CDR1 KGHDR, CDR2 SFDVKD. V lost 1 base to trimming and J lost 1 base, with 13 bases between them. The CDR3 sequence is 17 residues long. As DNA, the CDR3 is TGTGCCACCAGTGATTTAAATAGCAGGAAATCCTACAATGAGCAGTTCTTC. This gives the protein CATSDLNSRKSYNEQFF.

This clonotype was picked up many times. The chain links TRBV18 to TRBJ2-2; no clear D. The CDR3 has 13 amino acids. V lost 8 bases and J 5 bases, leaving 12 bases between the germline ends. The germline gives CDR1 KGHSH, CDR2 LQKENI. The CDR3 reads CASSPRETGELFF. In DNA form, the CDR3 reads TGTGCCAGCAGTCCTAGAGAGACCGGGGAGCTGTTTTTT.

At least ten counts were recorded for this clonotype. V is TRBV7-2 and J is TRBJ2-1; a weak D match, TRBD2 (5 bases). The CDR3 contains 15 residues. The V end lost 3 bases, the J end lost 7 bases, and 16 bases lay between the germline ends. Germline CDR1 reads SGHTA; CDR2 reads FQGNSA. The CDR3 DNA reads as TGTGCCAGCAGCTTCGATTCGTCACCGGGGAATGAGCAGTTCTTC. It encodes CASSFDSSPGNEQFF.

The gene calls are TRBV7-8 and TRBJ1-1, with TRBD1 matching over 8 bases. CDR3 length equals 14 residues. Germline V gene lookup returns CDR1 SGHVS and CDR2 FQNEAQ. V lost 6 bases and J lost 9; bases outside the gene matches: 12. This chain's CDR3 is CASRRTGGGTKAFF. The CDR3 DNA sequence: TGTGCCAGCAGACGTACAGGGGGGGGAACTAAAGCTTTCTTT.

This clonotype was picked up a small number of times. V is TRBV4-2 and J is TRBJ1-2; no reliable D call. Germline CDR1 reads LGHNA; CDR2 reads YNFKEQ. This CDR3 region has 11 residues. Deletions cut 0 bases from V and 7 bases from J, with 3 bases between. Here the CDR3 DNA reads TGTGCCAGCAGCCAAGAGTTTGGCTACACCTTC. Protein: CASSQEFGYTF.

In this sample, this clonotype turned up many times. The CDR3 spells CAISPTGGLGAIAEAFF. CDR3 DNA: TGTGCCATCAGTCCCACGGGGGGCCTGGGGGCAATCGCTGAAGCTTTCTTT. This sequence joins TRBV10-3 and TRBJ1-1; D perhaps matches TRBD1 (6 bases). The CDR3 totals 17 residues. V was trimmed by 5 bases and J by 6 bases, leaving 25 bases between them. CDR1 and CDR2 (germline): ENHRY, SYGVKD.

This clonotype came up many times. The chain joins TRBV29-1 to TRBJ2-5; 11 positions match TRBD2. CDR1 and CDR2 from the germline V gene are SQVTM and ANQGSEA. CDR3 length: 14 amino acids. J lost 10 bases, V lost 1 base, and 8 bases had no gene match. DNA of the CDR3: TGCAGCGTTGAAGGCGACTACCTAGCGGGGGGCCAGTACTTC. Amino acid sequence: CSVEGDYLAGGQYF.

Many counts were recorded for this clonotype. The chain carries TRBV18 and TRBJ1-1; no clear D gene. Trimming took off 2 bases at V and 3 bases at J, with 7 bases between the two ends. This CDR3 region has 13 residues. The germline V gene encodes CDR1 KGHSH and CDR2 LQKENI. CDR3 residues: CASSPSPDTEAFF. The DNA for the CDR3 is TGTGCCAGCTCACCATCGCCGGACACTGAAGCTTTCTTT.

This clonotype showed up many times. The chain couples TRBV5-4 to TRBJ2-5, with TRBD2 identical over 8 bases. The CDR3 is 14 amino acids. After removal of 4 bases from V and 5 bases from J, the junction contained 7 bases not matched to a gene. Germline values: CDR1 SGHNT, CDR2 YYREEE (reference sequence). In DNA, the CDR3 is TGTGCCAGCAGCCAGGGACTAGGGGGGGAGACCCAGTACTTC. This gives the protein CASSQGLGGETQYF.

The CDR3 DNA reads TGCGCCAGCAGCGTGCAAAGGCGCAAGGGGACAGATACGCAGTATTTT. It encodes CASSVQRRKGTDTQYF. The chain recombines TRBV4-1 with TRBJ2-3, with D possibly TRBD1 on 5 matching bases. The V gene lost 5 bases and the J gene lost 3 bases, with 18 bases spanning the gap. Germline CDR1 and CDR2: MGHRA and YSYEKL. This CDR3 spans 16 amino acids.

The table lists this clonotype with many counts. The rearrangement joins TRBV12-3 or TRBV12-4 to TRBJ2-7; tentatively, D is TRBD2 (6 bases). The germline V and J ends were trimmed by 4 bases and 0 bases, with 10 bases remaining between them. The CDR3 covers 14 residues. In DNA form, the CDR3 reads TGTGCCAGCAGTTATGGCGGGGCCTCCTACGAGCAGTACTTC. As protein: CASSYGGASYEQYF.

Many counts were recorded for this clonotype. The V call is TRBV12-3 or TRBV12-4, the J call TRBJ1-6; D perhaps matches TRBD1 (6 bases). This CDR3 has 16 residues. Deletions cut 7 bases from V and 5 bases from J, with 18 bases between. The CDR3 loop is CASTPGGPPNNSPLHF. The CDR3 DNA reads TGTGCCAGCACCCCGGGGGGGCCCCCGAATAATTCACCCCTCCACTTT.

This clonotype has ten or more counts. The rearrangement links TRBV11-2 to TRBJ1-1; D is uncertain. The CDR3 is 14 amino acids. The germline gives CDR1 SGHAT, CDR2 FQNNGV. V lost 4 bases and J lost 8, with 17 bases in between. In nucleotides, the CDR3 is TGTGCCAGCAGCTCCCTACGGGCAGGTGGGGAAGCTTTCTTT. It translates to CASSSLRAGGEAFF.